Sequencing of this T cell receptor (beta chain) was carried out in a study of beta chain features in type 1 diabetes. Study-wide results and caveats: Within the patient group, naive, central memory and Treg TCRB repertoires appeared more similar to each other than within healthy donors.

This clone came up a few times. The antigen remains undetermined. Purities in excess of 95% were seen in all sorted populations. CDR3 length: 13 residues. After removal of 7 bases from V and 0 bases from J, the junction contained 2 bases not matched to a gene. In germline, CDR1 is SQVTM, CDR2 ANQGSEA. Expressed TCRB transcripts were sequenced, since all the RNA that had been isolated was reverse transcribed. Produced via immunoSEQ multiplex PCR; TCRdb's table is partial and in-frame only. The sample yields a few hundred thousand clones, approximately 12% seen once. V usage is TRBV29-1 and J usage is TRBJ2-7, with 11 bases aligning to TRBD2. Sequenced sample: naive CD4+ T cells from blood. This TCR was recovered from a man between 18 and 35 years old in good health. The CDR3 DNA sequence: TGCAGCGCCGGGACTAGCGGCTCCTACGAGCAGTACTTC. Amino acid sequence: CSAGTSGSYEQYF.